Listed here are 10 T cell receptor beta chains from one sample, sequenced in a study of CD8+ T cells in alopecia areata. In each case, RNA was isolated and then reverse transcribed into cDNA as the sequencing template. Profiling relied on immunoSEQ multiplex PCR, and the TCRdb table lists in-frame clones only, not all of them. Recorded here are roughly 110,000 clones, with no singletons, and the ten leading clones hold around a fifth. Sequenced: lesional skin. All receptors come from a C3H/HeJ mouse with alopecia areata. For the strain, the MHC haplotype given is H2-k.

This clone showed up just a few times. Gene names are the mouse ones. The CDR3 end lies 4 residues beyond the end of the read and is filled in from the germline J gene. This chain joins TRBV13-3 and TRBJ2-7; TRBD2 aligns across 11 bases. This CDR3 comprises 14 residues. Trimming cost V 5 bases and J 3 bases; bases outside gene matches: 4. The germline V gene encodes CDR1 NNHDY and CDR2 SYVADS. CDR3 sequence: CASSPTGGDYEQYF. The covered CDR3 bases are TGTGCCAGCAGCCCGACTGGGGGGGACTAT.

A few counts support this clone. The gene symbols are mouse symbols. Read data end 4 residues before the CDR3 end; the end is taken from the germline J gene. This sequence joins TRBV17 and TRBJ2-1; D is possibly TRBD1 (6 bases). V was clipped by 4 bases and J by 5 bases, with 15 bases between them. Germline V gene lookup returns CDR1 MNHDT and CDR2 YYDKIL. The CDR3 length is 15 residues. Partial CDR3 DNA: TGTGCTAGCAGTAAATACGGGACACACCATGCT. Translating gives CASSKYGTHHA. The full-length CDR3 reads as CASSKYGTHHAEQFF.

This clone showed up just a few times. Gene names are mouse gene names. CDR3 sequence: CASSWGGDTQYF. The CDR3 DNA, read in part, is TGTGCAAGCAGCTGGGGGGGCGAC. This chain joins TRBV16 and TRBJ2-5; TRBD2 agrees at 8 bases. The read ends 4 residues before the CDR3 terminus; that terminus is restored from the germline J gene. The CDR3 has 12 residues. Per germline, CDR1 SGHSA and CDR2 FRNQAP.

This clone came up a few times. The germline and genes are mouse ones. Coverage ceases 4 residues before the CDR3 finishes, and the germline J gene fills in the end. This chain links TRBV13-3 with TRBJ2-7; 10 bases match TRBD1. CDR1 NNHDY and CDR2 SYVADS come from the germline V gene. The CDR3 is 15 amino acids. Incomplete CDR3 DNA: TGTGCCAGCAGTGATGACGGGACAGGGGCTTAT. It codes for CASSDDGTGAY. The entire CDR3 is CASSDDGTGAYEQYF.

This clone was seen at least ten times. Mouse gene names and germline throughout. The read terminates 4 residues ahead of where the CDR3 ends, so the germline J gene completes it. The chain joins TRBV13-3 to TRBJ1-2, with 7 bases matching TRBD1. Trimming took 0 bases from V and 0 from J; bases not matched to a gene: 2. The CDR3 length is 15 residues. Germline CDR1 reads NNHDY; CDR2 reads SYVADS. The sequenced part of the CDR3 DNA is TGTGCCAGCAGTGATGGACAGGGCCCAAACTCC. Translated: CASSDGQGPNS. The complete CDR3 sequence is CASSDGQGPNSDYTF.

This clone was counted a few times. The gene symbols are mouse symbols. Read data end 4 residues before the CDR3 end; the end is taken from the germline J gene. V and J are TRBV19 and TRBJ2-7, with TRBD2 as a possible D gene (6 bases). This CDR3 contains 13 residues. Germline V lookup: CDR1 FNHDT, CDR2 SITEND (reference sequence). The sequenced part of the CDR3 DNA is TGTGCCAGCAGTCTGGGGATCAGGAAT. Residues: CASSLGIRN. In full, the CDR3 is CASSLGIRNEQYF.

To note about this clone: Genes and germline come from the mouse. Read data end 4 residues before the CDR3 end; the end is taken from the germline J gene. The chain combines TRBV13-3 with TRBJ2-4, with 7 bases lining up with TRBD2. V was pared by 4 bases and J by 1 base, with 3 bases of the junction left unmatched. Per germline, CDR1 NNHDY and CDR2 SYVADS. CDR3 length: 14 amino acids. The DNA read from the CDR3 is TGTGCCAGCAGTCCTCTGGGGGGTCAAAAC. Protein sequence: CASSPLGGQN. The whole CDR3 protein is CASSPLGGQNTLYF.

Worth noting for this clone: Gene names denote mouse genes. CDR3 DNA (partial): TGCACCTGCATGGTAAACACA. It codes for CTCMVNT. From start to end, the CDR3 is CTCMVNTEVFF. The chain couples TRBV1 to TRBJ1-1, with D uncertain. The read comes to an end 4 residues before the CDR3 does, leaving the germline J gene to fill in the end. With 7 bases removed from V and 1 base from J, the gap between germline ends came to 4 bases. Germline CDR1 and CDR2: NSQYPW and LRSPGD (reference sequence). The CDR3 is made up of 11 amino acids.

This clone was counted between two and nine times. Mouse germline and gene names are used. The CDR3 end falls 4 residues outside the read, so it is completed with the germline J gene. This sequence joins TRBV19 and TRBJ1-4; D remains unclear. Per the germline V gene, CDR1 is FNHDT and CDR2 is SITEND (reference sequence). CDR3 length: 14 amino acids. V lost 3 bases, J lost 3 bases, and 9 bases lay in between. CDR3 DNA, as far as it was read: TGTGCCAGCAGTAACCTGGGGACCAACGAA. Protein product: CASSNLGTNE. The CDR3 in its entirety is CASSNLGTNERLFF.

A note on this clone: The germline and genes are mouse ones. The read stops 4 residues short of the end of the CDR3; the missing end is completed from the germline J gene. The chain has TRBV1 and TRBJ2-2, with TRBD2 matching over 8 bases. CDR1 is NSQYPW, CDR2 LRSPGD, per germline (reference sequence). The CDR3 is made up of 17 amino acids. V lost 0 bases, J lost 3 bases, and 6 bases stayed unmatched. CDR3 DNA (partial): TGCACCTGCAGTGCAGATACTGGGGGTCGAGACACCGGG. This translates into CTCSADTGGRDTG. The full CDR3 protein is CTCSADTGGRDTGQLYF.